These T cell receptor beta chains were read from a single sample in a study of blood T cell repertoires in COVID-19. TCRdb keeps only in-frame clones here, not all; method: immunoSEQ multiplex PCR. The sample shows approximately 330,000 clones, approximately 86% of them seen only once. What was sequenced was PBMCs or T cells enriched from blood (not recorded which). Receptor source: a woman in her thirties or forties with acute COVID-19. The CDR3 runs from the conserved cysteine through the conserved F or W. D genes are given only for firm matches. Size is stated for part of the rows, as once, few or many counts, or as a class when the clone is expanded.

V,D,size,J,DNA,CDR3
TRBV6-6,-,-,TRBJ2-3,TGTGCCTCCACCTTGGGAGCCTTTAGCACAGATACGCAGTATTTT,CASTLGAFSTDTQYF
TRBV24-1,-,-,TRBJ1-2,TGTGCCACCAGTGATTATCAGGGTGGCTACACCTTC,CATSDYQGGYTF
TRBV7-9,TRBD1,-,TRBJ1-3,TGTGCCAGCAGCTCCGCCGGGACAGGGCCTAACACCATATATTTT,CASSSAGTGPNTIYF
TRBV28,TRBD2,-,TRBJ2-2,TGTGCCAGTGAGGCGGGACTAGTCAGCGGGGAGCTGTTTTTT,CASEAGLVSGELFF
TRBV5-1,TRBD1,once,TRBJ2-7,TGCGCCAGCAGCTTAGACGGGACAGCCTCCTACGAGCAGTACTTC,CASSLDGTASYEQYF
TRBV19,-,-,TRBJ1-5,TGTGCCAGTAGTGCGAGTAAGGGGTCAGGCAATCAGCCCCAGCATTTT,CASSASKGSGNQPQHF
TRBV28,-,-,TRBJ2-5,TGTGCCAGCAGTCCAAGACAGCTAAGACAAGAGACCCAGTACTTC,CASSPRQLRQETQYF
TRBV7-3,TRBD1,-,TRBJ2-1,TGTGCCAGTAGACAGGGACCCTCCAATGAGCAGTTCTTC,CASRQGPSNEQFF
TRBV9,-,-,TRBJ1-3,TGTGCCAGCAGCGTTGGCACCTCTGGAAACACCATATATTTT,CASSVGTSGNTIYF
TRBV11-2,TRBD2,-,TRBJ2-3,TGTGCCAGCAGCTTAGATCTAGGCACTAGCGGGTATTTT,CASSLDLGTSGYF
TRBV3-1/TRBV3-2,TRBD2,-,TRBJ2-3,TGTGCCAGCAGCCATTGGGGCCAAGCGGGGTTGACAGATACGCAGTATTTT,CASSHWGQAGLTDTQYF
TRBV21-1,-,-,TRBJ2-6,TGTGCCAGCAGCGGGGAGGGTGCTGGGGCCAACGTCCTGACTTTC,CASSGEGAGANVLTF
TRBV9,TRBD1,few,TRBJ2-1,TGTGCCAGCAGCGTAGAGGGACAGGGGAGAGATGAGCAGTTCTTC,CASSVEGQGRDEQFF